This T cell receptor beta chain was observed in a study of T cell changes during pregnancy in multiple sclerosis. This CDR3 is built from 16 residues. J lost 5 bases, V lost 8 bases, and 14 bases had no gene match. Germline loops: CDR1 MDHEN, CDR2 SYDVKM. Only in-frame clones appear in the TCRdb table, and some are missing; sequencing was by immunoSEQ multiplex PCR. The repertoire consists of approximately 41,000 clones, with approximately 91% occurring once and the leading ten covering 1.4%. The specimen sequenced was PBMCs (not recorded whether the cells were cultured). This TCR came from a female donor with multiple sclerosis, enrolled in a pregnancy study. This chain joins TRBV28 and TRBJ2-5; TRBD2 aligns across 10 bases. In nucleotides, the CDR3 is TGTGCCAGCGCTGGGAGGAGCGGGAGGGCCGGTGAGACCCAGTACTTC. This encodes CASAGRSGRAGETQYF.